Below, 15 T cell receptor beta chains from the same sample are listed, as sequenced in a study of OX40 agonist ivuxolimab in advanced cancers. Using immunoSEQ multiplex PCR, the repertoire was profiled, and TCRdb retains in-frame clones only, with some absent. The sample yields around 94,000 clones, roughly 90% seen once. This material consisted of CD4+ or CD8+ T cells sorted from blood, taken in a trial of the OX40 agonist ivuxolimab. All receptors derive from an adult with an advanced solid tumor such as melanoma, head and neck, liver or kidney cancer.

The rearrangement uses TRBV27 and TRBJ1-1; D unclear. Germline CDR1 MNHEY, CDR2 SMNVEV (reference sequence). Trimming shortened V by 7 bases and J by 1 base, and 4 bases separated the two germline ends. The CDR3 runs to 11 residues. This CDR3 is CASKGNTEAFF. The CDR3 DNA reads as TGTGCCAGCAAGGGGAACACTGAAGCTTTCTTT.

The chain joins TRBV19 to TRBJ1-4; D remains unclear. The V gene lost 11 bases and the J gene lost 4 bases, with 14 bases spanning the gap. The CDR3 runs 13 residues. Germline CDR1 reads LNHDA; CDR2 reads SQIVND (reference sequence). The CDR3 loop is CAQRVSGNEKLFF. The CDR3 DNA reads TGTGCCCAAAGAGTCAGTGGTAATGAAAAACTGTTTTTT. Full variable domain (rest looked up from reference TRBV19 and TRBJ1-4): DGGITQSPKYLFRKEGQNVTLSCEQNLNHDAMYWYRQDPGQGLRLIYYSQIVNDFQKGDIAEGYSVSREKKESFPLTVTSAQKNPTAFYLCAQRVSGNEKLFFGSGTQLSVL.

The V gene is TRBV2, the J gene TRBJ2-7, with TRBD2 matching over 8 bases. V was clipped by 0 bases and J by 4 bases; unmatched bases: 8. CDR3 length: 16 residues. CDR1 is SNHLY and CDR2 is FYNNEI in the germline V gene. The CDR3 nucleotides read TGTGCCAGCAGTGAAGCGGTCGGGGGGGCGACGTACGAGCAGTACTTC. It codes for CASSEAVGGATYEQYF. Based on the CDR3 plus reference TRBV2 and TRBJ2-7, the full variable domain is EPEVTQTPSHQVTQMGQEVILRCVPISNHLYFYWYRQILGQKVEFLVSFYNNEISEKSEIFDDQFSVERPDGSNFTLKIRSTKLEDSAMYFCASSEAVGGATYEQYFGPGTRLTVT.

With respect to this clone: Distinct nucleotide sequences in the sample also encode this CDR3. The V and J genes are TRBV27 and TRBJ2-7; TRBD1 matches at 9 bases. Germline-derived CDR1 and CDR2 are MNHEY and SMNVEV (reference sequence). The CDR3 extends over 13 amino acids. The V gene end was trimmed by 6 bases and the J gene end by 1 base; junction bases not matched to a gene: 1. The CDR3 is CASSGTGSYEQYF. The CDR3 coding sequence is TGTGCCAGCAGCGGGACAGGGTCCTACGAGCAGTACTTC.

The CDR3 nucleotides are TGCAGCGTTGAGTTCGGTAGTCGTTATGAGCAGTTCTTC. It codes for CSVEFGSRYEQFF. V and J are TRBV29-1 and TRBJ2-1; D gene uncertain. The CDR3 spans 13 residues. V lost 3 bases, J lost 8 bases, and 14 bases lay in between. Germline assignment: CDR1 SQVTM and CDR2 ANQGSEA.

The chain uses TRBV18 and TRBJ1-2; 10 bases match TRBD1. CDR1 is KGHSH and CDR2 is LQKENI in the germline V gene. CDR3 length equals 15 residues. Trimming removed 3 bases from V and 7 bases from J; junction bases left unmatched: 8. Written as DNA, the CDR3 is TGTGCCAGCTCACCTTGGGACAGGGGTAACGGTGGCTACACCTTC. Translating it yields CASSPWDRGNGGYTF.

The rearrangement joins TRBV27 to TRBJ2-5; perhaps TRBD2 as D (7 bases). The CDR3 spans 14 residues. V shed 0 bases and J shed 5 bases, with 10 bases lying between them. Germline CDR1 is MNHEY and CDR2 is SMNVEV (reference sequence). CDR3 in amino acids: CASSLSGGLETQYF. CDR3 coding DNA: TGTGCCAGCAGTTTATCGGGGGGGCTGGAGACCCAGTACTTC.

V usage is TRBV9 and J usage is TRBJ2-3, with D hard to call. The ends were cut back, 4 bases at V and 3 bases at J, with 6 bases in the middle. This CDR3 is 12 amino acids long. Looked up from germline, CDR1 is SGDLS and CDR2 is YYNGEE. The CDR3 here is CASSRSTDTQYF. The DNA of the CDR3 is TGTGCCAGCAGCCGGTCTACAGATACGCAGTATTTT.

This chain links TRBV27 with TRBJ1-6; perhaps TRBD1 as D (5 bases). The CDR3 covers 17 residues. V lost 5 bases to trimming and J lost 7 bases, with 21 bases between them. Germline V gives CDR1 MNHEY, CDR2 SMNVEV (reference sequence). The CDR3 region is CASSPGPVPSPNSPLHF. DNA for the CDR3: TGTGCCAGCAGTCCGGGACCGGTTCCTTCCCCCAATTCACCCCTCCACTTT.

V and J are TRBV19 and TRBJ1-2, with TRBD1 matching over 9 bases. The CDR3 runs 14 residues. V lost 7 bases to trimming and J lost 6 bases; unmatched junction nucleotides: 9. The germline V gene encodes CDR1 LNHDA and CDR2 SQIVND (reference sequence). The CDR3 sequence is CASNFPGQGNGYTF. As DNA, the CDR3 is TGTGCCAGTAATTTTCCGGGACAGGGAAATGGCTACACCTTC.

The genes are TRBV19 and TRBJ1-6; D not resolved. This CDR3 region has 16 residues. Germline CDR1 reads LNHDA; CDR2 reads SQIVND (reference sequence). The V gene lost 3 bases and the J gene lost 0 bases, with 9 bases spanning the gap. DNA for the CDR3: TGTGCCAGTAGTATGATGTCGAACTCCTATAATTCACCCCTCCACTTT. It translates to CASSMMSNSYNSPLHF.

The chain uses TRBV29-1 and TRBJ2-2; 9 nucleotides match TRBD2. The germline CDR1 and CDR2 sequences are SQVTM and ANQGSEA. The CDR3 is 13 amino acids. V was clipped by 5 bases and J by 5 bases; unmatched bases: 3. The CDR3 loop reads CSVLAGGTGELFF. CDR3 in DNA: TGCAGCGTTTTGGCGGGAGGGACCGGGGAGCTGTTTTTT.

The rearrangement uses TRBV27 and TRBJ2-1, with D perhaps matching TRBD2 (6 bases). The germline V and J ends were trimmed by 9 bases and 0 bases, with 15 bases remaining between them. The CDR3 loop spans 15 amino acids. The germline V gene has CDR1 MNHEY and CDR2 SMNVEV (reference sequence). The CDR3 sequence is CASSFSGSSYNEQFF. CDR3 DNA sequence: TGTGCCAGTTCCTTTAGCGGAAGCTCCTACAATGAGCAGTTCTTC.

Written as DNA, the CDR3 is TGTGCCAGCAGTTACGGGCAGGGTGGGGAGACCCAGTACTTC. It encodes CASSYGQGGETQYF. This chain connects TRBV6-5 to TRBJ2-5, with D perhaps matching TRBD1 (5 bases). Trimming cost V 2 bases and J 5 bases, with 12 bases left between them. Germline-derived CDR1 and CDR2 are MNHEY and SVGAGI. This CDR3 region has 14 residues.

This chain joins TRBV29-1 and TRBJ2-5; D call uncertain. CDR3 size: 13 residues. CDR1 and CDR2 from the germline V gene are SQVTM and ANQGSEA. Trimming cost V 0 bases and J 3 bases, with 8 bases left between them. The CDR3 DNA is TGCAGCGTTGAAGATTGGGCGGAAGAGACCCAGTACTTC. The encoded protein is CSVEDWAEETQYF.